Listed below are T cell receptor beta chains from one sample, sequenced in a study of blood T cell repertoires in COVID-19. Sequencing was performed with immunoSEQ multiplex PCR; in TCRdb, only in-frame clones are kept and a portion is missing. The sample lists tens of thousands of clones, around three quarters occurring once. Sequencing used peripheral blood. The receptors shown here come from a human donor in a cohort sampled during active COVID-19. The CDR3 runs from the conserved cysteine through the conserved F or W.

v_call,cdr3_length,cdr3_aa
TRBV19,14,CASSMDRVTDTQYF
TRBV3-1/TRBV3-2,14,CASSHRRTITSHYF
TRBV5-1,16,CASSLFNQREGLEQFF
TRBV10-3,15,CAISDPRRLTYEQYF
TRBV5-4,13,CASSLEQARTQYF
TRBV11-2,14,CASSLRGGRPEQYF
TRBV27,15,CASSSPGAGAGEQYF
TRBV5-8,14,CASSLGAGDQPQHF
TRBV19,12,CASKQMNTEAFF
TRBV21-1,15,CASSKDPGGNQPQHF
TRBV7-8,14,CASSLAGISYEQYF
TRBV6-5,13,CATLQGAGQPQHF
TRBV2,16,CASTPLAGLAYNEQFF
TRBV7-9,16,CASSLCFSGRTDTQYF
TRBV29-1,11,CSHRQGEGYTF
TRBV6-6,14,CASSERDYTDTQYF
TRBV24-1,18,CATSGYQGTGVSTDTQYF
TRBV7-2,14,CASSHRDRVWEQYF
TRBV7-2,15,CASTVTGGKKDGYTF
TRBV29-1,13,CSVVGGSGAEQYF
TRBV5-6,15,CASSSWGGSGETQYF
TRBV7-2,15,CASSLAGQLQETQYF
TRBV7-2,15,CASSLEQGSRNIQYF
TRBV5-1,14,CASSPGSPNSPLHF
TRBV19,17,CASSPLAGATPLGEQFF
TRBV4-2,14,CASSPGTSAYEQYF
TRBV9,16,CASSVAGIGSYNEQFF
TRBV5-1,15,CASSLEPLANYGYTF
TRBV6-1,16,CASSEWSSGRGCEQFF
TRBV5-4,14,CASSSPGQKNIQYF
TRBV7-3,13,CASSPRPDSPLHF
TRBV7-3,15,CASSLYPGGVYGYTF
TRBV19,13,CASTPGRGTEAFF
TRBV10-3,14,CAMIQRAGSYEQYF
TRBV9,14,CASSAVTSTDTQYF
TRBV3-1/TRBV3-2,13,CASSWATTYEQYF
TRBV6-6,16,CASRGRSRGAYNEQFF
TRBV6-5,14,CAVCPYDSSGEQYF
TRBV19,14,CASRHRDNNSPLHF
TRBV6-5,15,CASSSDRDTSYEQYF
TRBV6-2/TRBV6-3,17,CASSHGQGAFLNTEAFF
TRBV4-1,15,CASSQERLAGPHRFF
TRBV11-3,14,CASSLGRVNYGYTF
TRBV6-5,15,CASSYSIGTDNEQYF
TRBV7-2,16,CASSLIAGGGTGELFF
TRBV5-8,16,CASSSGAGGNTGELFF
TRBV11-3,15,CASSLESGSIETQYF
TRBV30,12,CAWTSGTNEQFF